This T cell receptor beta chain originates from a study of blood T cell repertoires in COVID-19. Profiled with immunoSEQ multiplex PCR; TCRdb holds only in-frame clones, not every one. Counted here are 300,000 to 400,000 clones, more than 85% occurring once; the ten biggest clones make up under 1.3%. Germline V gene data show CDR1 as MDHEN and CDR2 as SYDVKM. The CDR3 extends over 22 amino acids. The V gene end was trimmed by 3 bases and the J gene end by 4 bases; junction bases not matched to a gene: 25. Sequenced sample: PBMCs or T cells enriched from blood (not recorded which). The sequence was collected from a woman aged 25-40 years who had recovered from COVID-19. The genes are TRBV28 and TRBJ1-4, with 8 positions matching TRBD1. For the CDR3, the DNA is TGTGCCAGCAGTTTCTACCTTTACCCTCGGACAGGGCAAAAAACGATTAATGAAAAACTGTTTTTT. This codes for CASSFYLYPRTGQKTINEKLFF.